Below, 27 T cell receptor beta chains from the same sample are listed, as sequenced in a study of human T cells and chemical hapten exposure. Time point meaning: pre-sensitization, week 0. Treatment denoted: therapeutic diphenylcyclopropenone sensitization with weekly scalp DPC. TCRdb re-analysed the RACE reads in MiXCR, keeping a single row per CDR3 protein. The sample holds some 400,000 distinct CDR3 sequences; roughly 5.3% are singletons and the top ten take 2.6%. The sequencing here drew on whole blood, taken in connection with sensitization to the hapten diphenylcyclopropenone (DPC). These receptors were obtained from a woman aged 45-60 years with alopecia areata. Some clones in this sample may be carry-over from other donors' samples.

This clonotype was seen only a few times. The chain links TRBV30 to TRBJ1-1; D remains unclear. CDR1 GTSNPN and CDR2 SVGIG come from the germline V gene (reference sequence). The CDR3 length is 13 residues. V lost 4 bases, J lost 1 base, and 10 bases lay in between. CDR3 nucleotide sequence: TGTGCCTGGAATAAATTCGGGAACACTGAAGCTTTCTTT. This encodes CAWNKFGNTEAFF.

In its sample, this clonotype was seen many times. The chain carries TRBV20-1 and TRBJ1-5; D unclear. CDR1 and CDR2 (germline): DFQATT, SNEGSKA (reference sequence). This CDR3 contains 16 residues. Trimming took 6 bases from V and 2 from J, leaving 20 bases between them. The CDR3 region has the DNA TGCAGTGCCCATAACCGACTCTCTGGGGGCAATCAGCCCCAGCATTTT. Translating it yields CSAHNRLSGGNQPQHF.

This chain uses TRBV30 with TRBJ1-2, with a possible D match to TRBD1 (6 bases). V lost 1 base, J lost 8 bases, and 11 bases lay in between. Per germline, CDR1 GTSNPN and CDR2 SVGIG (reference sequence). The CDR3 length is 12 residues. CDR3 sequence reads: CAWSDRARGYTF. In nucleotides, the CDR3 is TGTGCCTGGAGTGACAGGGCGCGGGGCTACACCTTC.

This clonotype was observed at least ten times. The chain uses TRBV10-3 and TRBJ2-3, with D perhaps matching TRBD2 (5 bases). The germline V and J ends were trimmed by 4 bases and 1 base, with 9 bases remaining between them. CDR3 size: 14 residues. Germline CDR1 ENHRY, CDR2 SYGVKD. The CDR3 protein is CAISASGGTDTQYF. In DNA, the CDR3 is TGTGCCATCAGTGCATCCGGGGGCACAGATACGCAGTATTTT.

This clonotype was counted many times. The CDR3 loop is CASSLGDRANIQYF. The CDR3 DNA sequence: TGCGCCAGCAGCTTGGGCGACAGGGCGAACATTCAGTACTTC. The V and J genes are TRBV5-1 and TRBJ2-4; TRBD1 matches 7 bases. CDR1 and CDR2 from the germline V gene are SGHRS and YFSETQ. Trimming removed 0 bases from V and 7 bases from J; junction bases left unmatched: 4. The CDR3 loop spans 14 amino acids.

This clonotype has a count of ten or more. The chain is built from TRBV12-3 or TRBV12-4 and TRBJ1-5; 7 bases are shared with TRBD1. The junction had 4 bases not matched to a gene; V was cut back by 6 bases and J by 5 bases. This CDR3 has 13 residues. This CDR3 is CASSLRGYQPQHF. The CDR3, as DNA: TGTGCCAGCAGCCTCAGGGGGTATCAGCCCCAGCATTTT.

The table lists this clonotype with many counts. V usage is TRBV29-1 and J usage is TRBJ2-4; possible D gene TRBD1, 6 bases. The CDR3 length is 16 residues. Deletions cut 0 bases from V and 1 base from J, with 13 bases between. CDR1 and CDR2 (germline): SQVTM, ANQGSEA. CDR3 loop: CSVEDVFQGAKNIQYF. The CDR3 DNA follows: TGCAGCGTTGAAGACGTGTTCCAGGGGGCCAAAAACATTCAGTACTTC.

This clonotype was seen repeatedly, ten times or more. V is TRBV5-1 and J is TRBJ2-1; 12 bases are shared with TRBD2. V shed 3 bases, J shed 5 bases, and the junction held 3 bases outside the gene matches. This CDR3 contains 15 residues. Germline loops: CDR1 SGHRS, CDR2 YFSETQ. The CDR3 protein is CASSSGLAGDNEQFF. Here the CDR3 DNA reads TGCGCCAGCAGCTCGGGACTAGCGGGTGACAATGAGCAGTTCTTC.

The rearrangement links TRBV11-2 to TRBJ2-2; the D is unclear. Per the germline V gene, CDR1 is SGHAT and CDR2 is FQNNGV. The V gene lost 0 bases and the J gene lost 6 bases, with 8 bases spanning the gap. The CDR3 is 14 residues long. The CDR3 DNA is TGTGCCAGCAGCTTAGACGGCGGAGCCGGGGAGCTGTTTTTT. Its translation: CASSLDGGAGELFF.

This clonotype was recorded at least ten times. CDR3 coding DNA: TGTGCCAGCAGCTCTTTGGATAACTATGGCTACACCTTC. Protein product: CASSSLDNYGYTF. This sequence joins TRBV7-9 and TRBJ1-2; D uncertain. Looked up from germline, CDR1 is SEHNR and CDR2 is FQNEAQ (reference sequence). This CDR3 has 13 amino acids. V lost 4 bases and J 1 base, leaving 7 bases between the germline ends. Filled out from reference TRBV7-9 and TRBJ1-2, the complete variable domain reads DTGVSQNPRHKITKRGQNVTFRCDPISEHNRLYWYRQTLGQGPEFLTYFQNEAQLEKSRLLSDRFSAERPKGSFSTLEIQRTEQGDSAMYLCASSSLDNYGYTFGSGTRLTVV.

This clonotype has ten or more counts. The rearrangement joins TRBV6-1 to TRBJ2-5, with 7 positions matching TRBD1. The CDR3 has 13 amino acids. Germline V gene sequence: CDR1 MNHNS, CDR2 SASEGT. J was trimmed by 5 bases and V by 6 bases; bases with no gene match: 6. DNA for the CDR3: TGTGCCAGCAGCCCCCGGGACAGTGAGACCCAGTACTTC. This codes for CASSPRDSETQYF.

This clonotype appeared a few times. The CDR3 loop is CSARDLKGTGVSPLHF. DNA for the CDR3: TGCAGTGCTAGAGATCTGAAAGGGACAGGGGTATCACCCCTCCACTTT. This rearrangement joins TRBV20-1 to TRBJ1-6; TRBD1 aligns across 10 bases. Unmatched junction bases numbered 9, after V lost 0 bases and J lost 10 bases. Germline CDR1 reads DFQATT; CDR2 reads SNEGSKA (reference sequence). The CDR3 extends over 16 amino acids.

This clonotype was seen repeatedly, ten times or more. The chain couples TRBV9 to TRBJ2-7; the D is unclear. Trimming stripped 0 bases from V and 5 bases from J, with 12 bases between. The CDR3 runs to 14 residues. Germline CDR1 SGDLS, CDR2 YYNGEE. The CDR3 sequence: CASSVGQNSDEQYF. CDR3 nucleotides: TGTGCCAGCAGCGTAGGGCAGAACTCTGACGAGCAGTACTTC.

In this sample, this clonotype turned up a few times. The rearrangement uses TRBV20-1 and TRBJ2-2; maybe TRBD1 (5 bases). There are 14 residues in the CDR3. V was pared by 1 base and J by 7 bases, with 13 bases between. The germline V gene encodes CDR1 DFQATT and CDR2 SNEGSKA (reference sequence). The CDR3 here is CSARGQGPIGELFF. Written as DNA, the CDR3 is TGCAGTGCTAGAGGGCAGGGTCCGATCGGGGAGCTGTTTTTT.

Many counts were recorded for this clonotype. The CDR3 reads CSARDKMGISGNTIYF. The CDR3 DNA follows: TGCAGTGCCCGTGACAAGATGGGAATAAGCGGAAACACCATATATTTT. This chain joins TRBV20-1 and TRBJ1-3, with no clear D. The CDR3 runs to 16 residues. Germline values: CDR1 DFQATT, CDR2 SNEGSKA (reference sequence). V gave up 6 bases and J gave up 4 bases, with 22 bases separating them.

This clonotype has at least ten counts. The J gene is TRBJ2-6, the V gene TRBV2; D unclear. Germline V gene lookup returns CDR1 SNHLY and CDR2 FYNNEI. V was clipped by 0 bases and J by 4 bases, with 7 bases between them. The CDR3 has 15 amino acids. The CDR3 loop is CASSEARRGANVLTF. The CDR3 region has the DNA TGTGCCAGCAGTGAAGCGCGGAGAGGGGCCAACGTCCTGACTTTC.

This chain connects TRBV3-1 to TRBJ1-1; 8 positions match TRBD1. Trimming took 3 bases from V and 7 from J; bases not matched to a gene: 10. Germline V gives CDR1 LGHDT, CDR2 YNNKEL (reference sequence). This CDR3 has 15 amino acids. The CDR3 loop is CASSHQGASLVEAFF. CDR3 DNA sequence: TGTGCCAGCAGCCATCAGGGGGCAAGTCTTGTTGAAGCTTTCTTT.

CDR3 region: CASSRRSPGVDIQYF. The CDR3 nucleotides read TGTGCCAGCAGCCGGAGGTCCCCAGGGGTGGACATTCAGTACTTC. This sequence joins TRBV13 and TRBJ2-4; possibly TRBD1 for D (6 bases). This CDR3 comprises 15 residues. Germline CDR1 reads PRHDT; CDR2 reads FYEKMQ (reference sequence). V dropped 5 bases and J dropped 8 bases, with 19 bases sitting between them.

This clonotype was seen ten or more times. The CDR3 DNA reads TGTGCCAGCGCATTATCAGGGGGCGTTTACGAGCAGTACTTC. Residues: CASALSGGVYEQYF. The V gene is TRBV27, the J gene TRBJ2-7, with 8 bases aligning to TRBD1. V lost 8 bases and J lost 4; bases outside the gene matches: 10. Germline assignment: CDR1 MNHEY and CDR2 SMNVEV (reference sequence). The CDR3 has 14 amino acids.

There are a few counts of this clonotype. V and J are TRBV18 and TRBJ1-1; tentatively, D is TRBD1 (6 bases). Trimming removed 4 bases from V and 4 bases from J, with 10 bases in between. Germline V gene sequence: CDR1 KGHSH, CDR2 LQKENI. There are 13 residues in the CDR3. CDR3 amino acids: CASSQSRGTEAFF. CDR3 DNA: TGTGCCAGCTCACAAAGCAGGGGCACTGAAGCTTTCTTT.

This clonotype showed up many times. The chain couples TRBV29-1 to TRBJ2-3; D gene unclear. CDR1 and CDR2 from the germline V gene are SQVTM and ANQGSEA. This CDR3 has 11 residues. V was clipped by 5 bases and J by 3 bases, with 6 bases between them. The CDR3, as DNA: TGCAGCGTTCTCCCGACAGATACGCAGTATTTT. Translated: CSVLPTDTQYF.

This clonotype was recorded many times. The V gene is TRBV5-1, the J gene TRBJ1-6, with 7 nucleotides matching TRBD1. The CDR3 covers 16 residues. Germline values: CDR1 SGHRS, CDR2 YFSETQ. Trimming took 4 bases from V and 3 from J; bases not matched to a gene: 7. Here the CDR3 reads CASSIGQASYNSPLHF. CDR3 bases: TGCGCCAGCAGCATCGGACAGGCCAGCTATAATTCACCCCTCCACTTT.

At least ten counts were recorded for this clonotype. The J gene is TRBJ2-7, the V gene TRBV7-9; D is perhaps TRBD1 (5 bases). Germline V gives CDR1 SEHNR, CDR2 FQNEAQ (reference sequence). This CDR3 region has 15 residues. V was shortened by 5 bases and J by 0 bases, with 14 bases between the two germline ends. CDR3 nucleotides: TGTGCCAGCAGCCCCCCAGGGCCCAACTCCTACGAGCAGTACTTC. This codes for CASSPPGPNSYEQYF.

A few counts support this clonotype. The V and J genes are TRBV6-5 and TRBJ2-1; TRBD2 agrees at 14 bases. In germline, CDR1 is MNHEY, CDR2 SVGAGI. This CDR3 spans 17 amino acids. Trimming removed 6 bases from V and 3 bases from J; junction bases left unmatched: 7. The CDR3 spells CASRSTSGGAGYNEQFF. DNA for the CDR3: TGTGCCAGCAGATCGACTAGCGGGGGGGCCGGCTACAATGAGCAGTTCTTC.

This clonotype was observed a few times. The chain uses TRBV12-3 or TRBV12-4 and TRBJ2-5, with 7 bases fitting TRBD2. V gave up 7 bases and J gave up 3 bases; unmatched junction bases: 11. The CDR3 extends over 15 amino acids. CDR3 nucleotides: TGTGCCAGCAACCCTTCCCGGGCGGGAGAAGAGACCCAGTACTTC. This sequence encodes CASNPSRAGEETQYF.

The J gene is TRBJ2-1, the V gene TRBV7-2, with a weak D call TRBD1 (5 bases). V lost 7 bases, J lost 4 bases, and 14 bases lay in between. The CDR3 has 14 residues. The germline V gene encodes CDR1 SGHTA and CDR2 FQGNSA. CDR3 region: CASTDLGRYNEQFF. The CDR3 region has the DNA TGTGCCAGCACCGATTTGGGGCGGTACAATGAGCAGTTCTTC.

This clonotype was seen repeatedly, ten times or more. This sequence joins TRBV15 and TRBJ1-4; TRBD1 agrees at 7 bases. Per germline, CDR1 LNHNV and CDR2 YYDKDF (reference sequence). The V segment lost 6 bases and the J segment 1 base; nucleotides outside the gene matches: 5. This CDR3 has 15 amino acids. The CDR3 sequence: CATRNRGLTNEKLFF. The CDR3 DNA sequence: TGTGCCACCAGGAACAGGGGACTAACTAATGAAAAACTGTTTTTT.